This T cell receptor beta chain is drawn from a study of CXCR3-negative and CXCR3-positive naive CD8 T cells. As for the study in general: Every library held about 1.5 +/- 0.3 million TRB reads, and the total came to around 140 million.

The germline V gene has CDR1 SGHVS and CDR2 FNYEAQ. The CDR3 is 15 amino acids. About this clonotype: Its antigen is undetermined.

UMI labels and 5' RACE were used to prepare the TRB cDNA libraries. TCRdb reprocessed the 5' RACE reads; each CDR3 protein has one entry and no DNA is given. In all, the sample yields approximately 38,000 distinct CDR3 sequences. Study results and caveats: After cryopreservation, expression of CXCR3 was partially reduced, and most assays were run with fresh PBMCs.

The gene calls are TRBV7-6 and TRBJ2-1; absent DNA, TCRdb's TRBD1 call cannot be checked. This TCR was sampled from a human donor in good health. Some clones in this sample may be carry-over from other donors' samples. What was sequenced was memory CD8+ T cells from blood. CDR3 amino acids: CASRRDRGPYNEQFF.